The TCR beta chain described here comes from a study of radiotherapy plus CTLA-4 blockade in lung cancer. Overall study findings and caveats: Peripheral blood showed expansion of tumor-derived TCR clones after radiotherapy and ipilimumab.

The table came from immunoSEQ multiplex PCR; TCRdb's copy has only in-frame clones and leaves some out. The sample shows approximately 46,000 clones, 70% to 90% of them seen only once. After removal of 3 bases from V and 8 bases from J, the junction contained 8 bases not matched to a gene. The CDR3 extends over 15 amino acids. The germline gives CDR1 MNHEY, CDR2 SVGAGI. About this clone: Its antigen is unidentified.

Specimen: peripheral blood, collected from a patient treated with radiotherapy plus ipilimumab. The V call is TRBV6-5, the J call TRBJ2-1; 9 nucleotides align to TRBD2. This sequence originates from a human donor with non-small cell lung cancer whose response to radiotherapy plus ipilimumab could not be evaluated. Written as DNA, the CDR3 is TGTGCCAGCAGTTATACTAGCGGGCGAGGGGATGAGCAGTTCTTC. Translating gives CASSYTSGRGDEQFF.